The 22 T cell receptor beta chains below were found in one sample sequenced in a study of T cells in tumors after PD-1 blockade (dated by TCRdb to between 2018 and 2021). Libraries were constructed by the immunoSEQ multiplex PCR assay. TCRdb took over this immuneACCESS table, retaining in-frame rearrangements with V and J assigned. Such tables are incomplete; in checked studies, under half of the missing clones stem from an unresolved V gene, and the remainder is unexplained. This sample gives several thousand clones in total; around 74% of them show up just once. The ten biggest clones cover 7.5% to 9.5% of the sample. Interpreted using the paper, the time point label stands for: after anti-PD-1 therapy. The sequences come from tumor tissue, collected after anti-PD-1 treatment. The receptors originated from a human donor with basal cell carcinoma.

This rearrangement joins TRBV19 to TRBJ2-3; TRBD2 matches 13 bases. With V trimmed by 1 base and J by 2 bases, 6 bases remained unmatched. The CDR3 is 18 residues long. The germline gives CDR1 LNHDA, CDR2 SQIVND (reference sequence). The CDR3, as DNA: TGTGCCAGTAGTATAGGGACTAGCGGGGGTCATTACACAGATACGCAGTATTTT. Its translation: CASSIGTSGGHYTDTQYF.

V and J are TRBV19 and TRBJ2-7; 7 positions agree with TRBD1. The junction had 2 bases not matched to a gene; V was cut back by 3 bases and J by 6 bases. Germline values: CDR1 LNHDA, CDR2 SQIVND (reference sequence). The length of the CDR3 is 12 residues. The CDR3 bases are TGTGCCAGTAGTATTCCAGGGGGCGAGCAGTACTTC. Its translation: CASSIPGGEQYF.

This clone appeared once. V gene TRBV6-5 combines with J gene TRBJ2-7, with D unresolved. Between the trimmed V and J ends, which lost 0 bases and 1 base, there was a span of 10 bases. Looked up from germline, CDR1 is MNHEY and CDR2 is SVGAGI. The CDR3 totals 15 residues. The CDR3 coding sequence is TGTGCCAGCAGTTACTCGTCGACGGGTTCCTACGAGCAGTACTTC. Translated: CASSYSSTGSYEQYF.

This clone was observed a few times. The V and J genes are TRBV7-9 and TRBJ2-1, with 8 bases matching TRBD2. CDR3 length: 14 amino acids. Per germline, CDR1 SEHNR and CDR2 FQNEAQ (reference sequence). V lost 3 bases and J lost 5; bases outside the gene matches: 3. This CDR3 reads CASSLLAGHNEQFF. Written as DNA, the CDR3 is TGTGCCAGCAGCTTGCTAGCGGGCCACAATGAGCAGTTCTTC.

The rearrangement uses TRBV6-5 and TRBJ2-3, with D possibly matching TRBD1 (5 bases). Between the trimmed V and J ends, which lost 4 bases and 4 bases, there was a span of 15 bases. CDR1 and CDR2 (germline): MNHEY, SVGAGI. This CDR3 comprises 15 residues. CDR3 bases: TGTGCCAGCAGTTCCGGCAGGGCCGGTCCAGATACGCAGTATTTT. It is translated as CASSSGRAGPDTQYF.

V gene TRBV6-5 combines with J gene TRBJ2-7; D not resolved. The V gene's germline CDR1 is MNHEY and CDR2 SVGAGI. The length of the CDR3 is 13 residues. Deletions cut 2 bases from V and 6 bases from J, with 11 bases between. The CDR3 sequence: CASSYLGVGEQYF. DNA for the CDR3: TGTGCCAGCAGTTACCTGGGTGTGGGCGAGCAGTACTTC.

This clone was counted a few times. The chain is built from TRBV12-3 or TRBV12-4 and TRBJ1-1; D not certain. V lost 5 bases and J lost 3, with 10 bases in between. This CDR3 has 13 residues. The chain's CDR3 is CASSILGYTEAFF. The CDR3 DNA reads as TGTGCCAGCAGTATCCTCGGGTACACTGAAGCTTTCTTT.

This chain uses TRBV6-4 with TRBJ2-1; maybe TRBD2 (6 bases). CDR1 is MRHNA, CDR2 SNTAGT, per germline. Trimming cost V 0 bases and J 6 bases, with 15 bases left between them. This CDR3 is built from 16 residues. For the CDR3, the DNA is TGTGCCAGCAGTGACTCAGGTAGCGGAGACCTCAATGAGCAGTTCTTC. Residues: CASSDSGSGDLNEQFF.

Only one count was recorded for this clone. This CDR3 is CASRPGQGGTGELFF. The DNA of the CDR3 is TGTGCCAGCAGGCCAGGACAGGGGGGCACCGGGGAGCTGTTTTTT. This sequence joins TRBV7-9 and TRBJ2-2; TRBD1 matches at 10 bases. Germline loops: CDR1 SEHNR, CDR2 FQNEAQ (reference sequence). The V segment lost 6 bases and the J segment 4 bases; nucleotides outside the gene matches: 5. The length of the CDR3 is 15 residues.

The sample holds one count of this clone. The chain has TRBV19 and TRBJ2-2; D perhaps matches TRBD1 (6 bases). The V end was cut by 6 bases, the J end by 5 bases, with 16 bases between. This CDR3 is 15 amino acids long. Germline V gives CDR1 LNHDA, CDR2 SQIVND (reference sequence). The CDR3: CASRLGAIVTGELFF. CDR3 sequence (DNA): TGTGCCAGTAGACTGGGGGCTATAGTAACCGGGGAGCTGTTTTTT.

The V call is TRBV29-1, the J call TRBJ1-2; D is unresolved. Trimming stripped 2 bases from V and 0 bases from J, with 4 bases between. In germline, CDR1 is SQVTM, CDR2 ANQGSEA. This CDR3 is built from 12 residues. The CDR3: CSVEHPNYGYTF. CDR3 nucleotide sequence: TGCAGCGTTGAACACCCTAACTATGGCTACACCTTC.

The CDR3 DNA sequence: TGTGCCTGGAGTCTACAAGGATTCTCTGGGGCCAACGTCCTGACTTTC. Translated: CAWSLQGFSGANVLTF. This sequence joins TRBV30 and TRBJ2-6; D gene ambiguous. Germline-derived CDR1 and CDR2 are GTSNPN and SVGIG (reference sequence). This CDR3 has 16 residues. V was pared by 2 bases and J by 0 bases, with 11 bases between.

The genes are TRBV7-2 and TRBJ1-2, with D possibly being TRBD1 (5 bases). Trimming left V 5 bases short and J 2 bases short, with 15 bases between. CDR3 length: 15 amino acids. Germline CDR1 and CDR2: SGHTA and FQGNSA. CDR3 residues: CASSPGSAENYGYTF. The CDR3 nucleotides read TGTGCCAGCAGCCCAGGGTCGGCCGAGAACTATGGCTACACCTTC.

The chain joins TRBV19 to TRBJ1-5; 11 bases line up with TRBD1. Germline V gene sequence: CDR1 LNHDA, CDR2 SQIVND (reference sequence). Trimming took 0 bases from V and 7 from J; bases not matched to a gene: 8. This CDR3 comprises 17 residues. The CDR3 spells CASSIDYRDRGLQPQHF. The CDR3, as DNA: TGTGCCAGTAGTATAGATTACCGGGACAGGGGGTTGCAGCCCCAGCATTTT.

The genes are TRBV29-1 and TRBJ2-3; 9 bases are shared with TRBD1. V shed 6 bases and J 1 base; nucleotides not matched to a gene: 2. The germline CDR1 and CDR2 sequences are SQVTM and ANQGSEA. The CDR3 runs to 13 residues. The CDR3 loop reads CSVGQGGTDTQYF. The DNA for the CDR3 is TGCAGCGTGGGACAGGGAGGCACAGATACGCAGTATTTT.

V is TRBV13 and J is TRBJ2-1; perhaps TRBD2 as D (6 bases). The V end lost 4 bases, the J end lost 0 bases, and 10 bases lay between the germline ends. CDR1 and CDR2 from the germline V gene are PRHDT and FYEKMQ (reference sequence). The CDR3 covers 15 residues. CDR3 bases: TGTGCCAGCAGCTGGCGGGGACGCTCCTACAATGAGCAGTTCTTC. Amino acids: CASSWRGRSYNEQFF.

This sequence joins TRBV30 and TRBJ1-2; unclear D gene. Trimming removed 1 base at V and 3 bases at J, with 9 bases between. CDR3 length: 13 amino acids. Germline V gives CDR1 GTSNPN, CDR2 SVGIG (reference sequence). This chain's CDR3 is CAWSGRTDYGYTF. The DNA for the CDR3 is TGTGCCTGGAGTGGGAGGACGGACTATGGCTACACCTTC.

This clone was seen a few times. This chain links TRBV7-3 with TRBJ1-1, with D uncertain. CDR1 and CDR2 (germline): SGHTA, FQGTGA. Trimming stripped 5 bases from V and 4 bases from J, with 11 bases between. The CDR3 has 13 residues. This CDR3 reads CASSTMHGTEAFF. In DNA, the CDR3 is TGTGCCAGCAGCACGATGCACGGCACTGAAGCTTTCTTT. Drawing the rest from reference TRBV7-3 and TRBJ1-1, the complete variable domain is GAGVSQTPSNKVTEKGKYVELRCDPISGHTALYWYRQSLGQGPEFLIYFQGTGAADDSGLPNDRFFAVRPEGSVSTLKIQRTERGDSAVYLCASSTMHGTEAFFGQGTRLTVV.

This chain connects TRBV7-2 to TRBJ1-2, with a weak D call TRBD1 (5 bases). The ends were cut back, 4 bases at V and 8 bases at J, with 20 bases in the middle. The CDR3 spans 15 residues. In germline, CDR1 is SGHTA, CDR2 FQGNSA. CDR3 in DNA: TGTGCCAGCAGCTCCTCTAGAGGGGCGGTAGGAGGCTACACCTTC. The encoded protein is CASSSSRGAVGGYTF. Looking up the rest from reference TRBV7-2 and TRBJ1-2 gives the full variable domain: GAGVSQSPSNKVTEKGKDVELRCDPISGHTALYWYRQSLGQGLEFLIYFQGNSAPDKSGLPSDRFSAERTGGSVSTLTIQRTQQEDSAVYLCASSSSRGAVGGYTFGSGTRLTVV.

The chain recombines TRBV5-1 with TRBJ2-6; no clear D gene. This CDR3 has 13 amino acids. Trimming left V 2 bases short and J 4 bases short, with 4 bases between. The V gene's germline CDR1 is SGHRS and CDR2 YFSETQ. The CDR3 DNA is TGCGCCAGCAGCTTTACGGGGGCCAACGTCCTGACTTTC. Its translation is CASSFTGANVLTF.

The V and J genes are TRBV10-1 and TRBJ2-2; weak D call: TRBD2 (7 bases). V was cut by 9 bases and J by 4 bases, with 18 bases left in between. This CDR3 contains 15 residues. Germline values: CDR1 WNHNN, CDR2 SYGVQD (reference sequence). CDR3 residues: CARKGGLAVTGELFF. The CDR3 DNA sequence: TGCGCCAGAAAAGGGGGTCTAGCGGTCACCGGGGAGCTGTTTTTT.

The chain combines TRBV7-2 with TRBJ2-2; 7 bases are a match to TRBD2. This CDR3 has 15 residues. Germline V gene sequence: CDR1 SGHTA, CDR2 FQGNSA. J gave up 7 bases and V 2 bases, and 7 bases lay outside the gene matches. CDR3 residues: CASSLSGGGNGELFF. The CDR3 DNA is TGTGCCAGCAGCTTATCCGGCGGGGGTAACGGGGAGCTGTTTTTT.